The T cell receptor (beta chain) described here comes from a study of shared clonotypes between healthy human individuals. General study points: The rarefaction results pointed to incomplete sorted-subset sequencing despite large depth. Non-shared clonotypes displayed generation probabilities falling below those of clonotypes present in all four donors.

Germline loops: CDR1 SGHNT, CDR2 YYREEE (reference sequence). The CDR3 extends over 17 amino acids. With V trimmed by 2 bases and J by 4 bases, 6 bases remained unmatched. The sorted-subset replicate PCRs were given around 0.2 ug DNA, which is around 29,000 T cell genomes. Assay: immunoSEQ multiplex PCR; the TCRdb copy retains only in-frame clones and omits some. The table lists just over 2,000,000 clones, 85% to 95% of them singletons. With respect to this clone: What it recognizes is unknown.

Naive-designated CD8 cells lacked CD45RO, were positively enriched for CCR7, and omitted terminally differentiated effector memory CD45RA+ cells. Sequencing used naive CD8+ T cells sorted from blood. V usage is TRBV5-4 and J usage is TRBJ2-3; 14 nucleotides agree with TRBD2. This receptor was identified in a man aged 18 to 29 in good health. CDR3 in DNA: TGTGCCAGCAGCTTCATGGGACTAGCGGGAGAGGCAGATACGCAGTATTTT. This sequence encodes CASSFMGLAGEADTQYF.